The 16 T cell receptor beta chains presented below share a single source sample, sequenced in a study of control samples from healthy donors and cancer patients. Some clones are missing from TCRdb's copy, which holds only in-frame ones; the method was immunoSEQ multiplex PCR. Of 50,000 or so clones in the sample, about 93% were seen once. The sequenced sample was PBMCs. Receptors were obtained from a woman aged 45-65 years with head and neck cancer.

CDR3 sequence: CASSGSSYEQYF. Written as DNA, the CDR3 is TGTGCCAGCAGCGGGAGCTCCTACGAGCAGTACTTC. The V gene is TRBV12-3 or TRBV12-4, the J gene TRBJ2-7; D might be TRBD2 (6 bases). This CDR3 spans 12 amino acids. Trimming pared 6 bases from V and 0 bases from J, leaving 6 bases between.

CDR3 protein: CASSFRGPSTDTQYF. CDR3 in DNA: TGTGCCAGCAGCTTCCGGGGCCCCAGCACAGATACGCAGTATTTT. The chain is built from TRBV7-2 and TRBJ2-3; perhaps D is TRBD1 or TRBD2 (5 bases each). CDR3 length: 15 amino acids. Germline V gene data show CDR1 as SGHTA and CDR2 as FQGNSA. V was cut by 3 bases and J by 0 bases, with 10 bases left in between.

The chain links TRBV9 to TRBJ2-7; TRBD1 agrees at 11 bases. With 3 bases clipped from V and 2 bases from J, the junction kept 4 bases outside the gene matches. Per germline, CDR1 SGDLS and CDR2 YYNGEE. The CDR3 is made up of 15 amino acids. The DNA of the CDR3 is TGTGCCAGCAGCGGGGGGGGACAGGGGGCCTACGAGCAGTACTTC. Its protein is CASSGGGQGAYEQYF.

The rearrangement links TRBV9 to TRBJ1-4, with D maybe TRBD1 (6 bases). Looked up from germline, CDR1 is SGDLS and CDR2 is YYNGEE. V lost 4 bases, J lost 8 bases, and 18 bases lay in between. The CDR3 is 15 amino acids. This CDR3 is CASSSPLRGTEKLFF. Here the CDR3 DNA reads TGTGCCAGCAGCTCCCCCCTAAGGGGGACGGAAAAACTGTTTTTT.

The V gene is TRBV7-2, the J gene TRBJ1-1; D call uncertain. V lost 0 bases and J lost 4, with 9 bases in between. Germline V lookup: CDR1 SGHTA, CDR2 FQGNSA. The CDR3 contains 14 residues. The chain's CDR3 is CASSLATVITEAFF. The CDR3 DNA is TGTGCCAGCAGCTTAGCAACCGTGATCACTGAAGCTTTCTTT.

This chain joins TRBV30 and TRBJ1-2; possibly TRBD1 for D (6 bases). Trimming removed 2 bases at V and 4 bases at J, with 8 bases between. Germline V lookup: CDR1 GTSNPN, CDR2 SVGIG (reference sequence). The CDR3 runs 12 residues. The CDR3 here is CAWSPDSYGYTF. In nucleotides, the CDR3 is TGTGCCTGGAGTCCGGACAGCTATGGCTACACCTTC. Complete variable domain (other parts from reference TRBV30 and TRBJ1-2): SQTIHQWPATLVQPVGSPLSLECTVEGTSNPNLYWYRQAAGRGLQLLFYSVGIGQISSEVPQNLSASRPQDRQFILSSKKLLLSDSGFYLCAWSPDSYGYTFGSGTRLTVV.

CDR3 protein: CASSQGGRAGGYEQYF. CDR3 bases: TGTGCCAGCAGCCAAGGGGGGCGAGCGGGAGGGTACGAGCAGTACTTC. This chain uses TRBV3-1 (or the pseudogene TRBV3-2) with TRBJ2-7; the match to TRBD2 covers 10 bases. The CDR3 contains 16 residues. From germline, CDR1 is LGHDT and CDR2 YNNKEL (reference sequence). Trimming took 1 base from V and 4 from J; bases not matched to a gene: 7.

The CDR3 DNA reads TGTGCCACCAGCTTCCTACAGGGTAACATTCAGTACTTC. The encoded protein is CATSFLQGNIQYF. The V gene is TRBV15, the J gene TRBJ2-4, with D possibly being TRBD1 (6 bases). Trimming removed 5 bases from V and 7 bases from J, with 12 bases in between. The CDR3 sequence is 13 residues long. Germline CDR1 reads LNHNV; CDR2 reads YYDKDF (reference sequence).

V gene TRBV5-1 combines with J gene TRBJ2-3; 9 bases fit TRBD1. Germline CDR1 reads SGHRS; CDR2 reads YFSETQ. V lost 1 base to trimming and J lost 2 bases; unmatched junction nucleotides: 2. The CDR3 is 15 residues long. The CDR3 sequence is CASSLTGGFTDTQYF. CDR3 bases: TGCGCCAGCAGCTTGACAGGGGGCTTCACAGATACGCAGTATTTT.

The chain recombines TRBV7-8 with TRBJ2-7; 10 bases align to TRBD1. Germline CDR1 SGHVS, CDR2 FQNEAQ. CDR3 length equals 15 residues. With V trimmed by 1 base and J by 6 bases, 6 bases remained unmatched. CDR3 bases: TGTGCCAGCAGCTTAGGTGGGACAGGGGTGGGCGAGCAGTACTTC. This codes for CASSLGGTGVGEQYF.

The chain is built from TRBV9 and TRBJ2-2; D is ambiguous. The CDR3 contains 13 residues. Germline V gene lookup returns CDR1 SGDLS and CDR2 YYNGEE. V gave up 0 bases and J gave up 4 bases, with 4 bases separating them. The CDR3 sequence: CASSVASTGELFF. Written as DNA, the CDR3 is TGTGCCAGCAGCGTAGCCAGCACCGGGGAGCTGTTTTTT.

The V and J genes are TRBV14 and TRBJ1-6; no clear D gene. The CDR3 sequence is 15 residues long. The V gene lost 5 bases and the J gene lost 0 bases, with 8 bases spanning the gap. Germline values: CDR1 SGHDN, CDR2 FVKESK. CDR3 protein: CASSKESSYNSPLHF. Here the CDR3 DNA reads TGTGCCAGCAGCAAGGAGAGCTCCTATAATTCACCCCTCCACTTT. The entire variable domain, with the rest obtained from reference TRBV14 and TRBJ1-6, is as follows: EAGVTQFPSHSVIEKGQTVTLRCDPISGHDNLYWYRRVMGKEIKFLLHFVKESKQDESGMPNNRFLAERTGGTYSTLKVQPAELEDSGVYFCASSKESSYNSPLHFGNGTRLTVT.

The chain has TRBV7-9 and TRBJ2-1, with 7 nucleotides matching TRBD2. Germline-derived CDR1 and CDR2 are SEHNR and FQNEAQ (reference sequence). The junction had 2 bases not matched to a gene; V was cut back by 5 bases and J by 4 bases. The CDR3 has 13 amino acids. This CDR3 reads CASSAGGYNEQFF. CDR3 in DNA: TGTGCCAGCAGCGCCGGGGGGTACAATGAGCAGTTCTTC.

The J gene is TRBJ2-3, the V gene TRBV7-2; tentatively, D is TRBD2 (5 bases). Germline V gene sequence: CDR1 SGHTA, CDR2 FQGNSA. The CDR3 contains 12 residues. V was clipped by 3 bases and J by 6 bases, with 7 bases between them. CDR3 DNA sequence: TGTGCCAGCAGCTTCGGGATGGATACGCAGTATTTT. This encodes CASSFGMDTQYF.

The V and J genes are TRBV25-1 and TRBJ2-1; a weak D match, TRBD2 (5 bases). The V gene lost 5 bases and the J gene lost 10 bases, with 9 bases spanning the gap. This CDR3 region has 11 residues. Germline-derived CDR1 and CDR2 are MGHDK and SYGVNS. The CDR3 bases are TGTGCCAGCAGTCCCTCGGGGGAGCAGTTCTTC. Translating it yields CASSPSGEQFF.

The sample holds one count of this clone. The chain employs TRBV23-1 and TRBJ1-4, with 10 nucleotides matching TRBD1. TRBV23-1 is an ORF, and what it does is uncertain. After removal of 7 bases from V and 1 base from J, the junction contained 15 bases not matched to a gene. The CDR3 totals 19 residues. CDR3 nucleotide sequence: TGCGCCAGCACCTCAGCGGACGGGACAGGGGAGGGAACTAATGAAAAACTGTTTTTT. It codes for CASTSADGTGEGTNEKLFF.